Listed below are T cell receptor beta chains from one sample, sequenced in a study of control samples from healthy donors and cancer patients. Assay: immunoSEQ multiplex PCR; the TCRdb copy retains only in-frame clones and omits some. Seen here are 70,000 to 75,000 clones, roughly 84% observed once, and the top ten hold 4%. The sample comprised blood. The receptors come from a woman in her fifties or sixties in good health. The CDR3 runs from the conserved cysteine through the conserved F or W. The D gene is left open where the match is weak. Size is stated for part of the rows, as once, few or many counts, or as a class when the clone is expanded.

D gene: .; CDR3 length: 16; clone size: .; V gene: TRBV4-1; J gene: TRBJ2-1; CDR3 protein: CASSHSSSGSYNEQFF; CDR3 DNA: TGCGCCAGCAGCCATTCTTCCAGCGGGTCGTACAATGAGCAGTTCTTC
D gene: .; CDR3 length: 13; clone size: .; V gene: TRBV3-1/TRBV3-2; J gene: TRBJ1-2; CDR3 protein: CASSFGANYGYTF; CDR3 DNA: TGTGCCAGCAGCTTCGGTGCTAACTATGGCTACACCTTC
D gene: TRBD2; CDR3 length: 16; clone size: .; V gene: TRBV4-1; J gene: TRBJ2-7; CDR3 protein: CASSQLGLADSYEQYF; CDR3 DNA: TGCGCCAGCAGCCAACTCGGTCTAGCGGACTCCTACGAGCAGTACTTC
D gene: .; CDR3 length: 15; clone size: .; V gene: TRBV7-9; J gene: TRBJ1-4; CDR3 protein: CASSLGSATNEKLFF; CDR3 DNA: TGTGCCAGCAGCTTAGGGTCTGCAACTAATGAAAAACTGTTTTTT
D gene: .; CDR3 length: 13; clone size: once; V gene: TRBV30; J gene: TRBJ1-2; CDR3 protein: CAWMRRQYDGYTF; CDR3 DNA: TGTGCCTGGATGCGGCGGCAATATGATGGCTACACCTTC
D gene: TRBD1; CDR3 length: 21; clone size: .; V gene: TRBV6-2/TRBV6-3; J gene: TRBJ1-3; CDR3 protein: CASSYVQRDRNKPSSGNTIYF; CDR3 DNA: TGTGCCAGCAGTTACGTGCAACGGGACAGGAACAAACCGAGCTCTGGAAACACCATATATTTT
D gene: TRBD2; CDR3 length: 13; clone size: .; V gene: TRBV6-5; J gene: TRBJ2-3; CDR3 protein: CASKLAGADTQYF; CDR3 DNA: TGTGCCAGCAAACTAGCGGGAGCAGATACGCAGTATTTT
D gene: .; CDR3 length: 13; clone size: .; V gene: TRBV29-1; J gene: TRBJ1-4; CDR3 protein: CSAYPELGEKLFF; CDR3 DNA: TGCAGCGCCTACCCCGAACTCGGTGAAAAACTGTTTTTT
D gene: TRBD1; CDR3 length: 14; clone size: once; V gene: TRBV28; J gene: TRBJ1-6; CDR3 protein: CASRGGQVSAPLHF; CDR3 DNA: TGTGCCAGCAGGGGGGGACAGGTCTCGGCACCCCTCCACTTT
D gene: .; CDR3 length: 13; clone size: .; V gene: TRBV12-3/TRBV12-4; J gene: TRBJ1-2; CDR3 protein: CASSLARGYGYTF; CDR3 DNA: TGTGCCAGCAGTTTAGCTCGGGGATATGGCTACACCTTC
D gene: .; CDR3 length: 13; clone size: .; V gene: TRBV7-8; J gene: TRBJ2-7; CDR3 protein: CASSFDSTYEQYF; CDR3 DNA: TGTGCCAGCAGCTTCGACAGCACCTACGAGCAGTACTTC
D gene: TRBD1; CDR3 length: 13; clone size: .; V gene: TRBV28; J gene: TRBJ1-1; CDR3 protein: CASSQGQATEAFF; CDR3 DNA: TGTGCCAGCAGCCAGGGACAGGCCACTGAAGCTTTCTTT
D gene: .; CDR3 length: 17; clone size: .; V gene: TRBV18; J gene: TRBJ2-2; CDR3 protein: CASSPGDLGARAGELFF; CDR3 DNA: TGTGCCAGCTCACCAGGTGATCTGGGGGCTCGCGCCGGGGAGCTGTTTTTT
D gene: .; CDR3 length: 14; clone size: .; V gene: TRBV19; J gene: TRBJ2-2; CDR3 protein: CASRPRGLSGELFF; CDR3 DNA: TGTGCCAGTAGGCCCCGGGGTTTGTCCGGGGAGCTGTTTTTT
D gene: .; CDR3 length: 12; clone size: once; V gene: TRBV2; J gene: TRBJ2-3; CDR3 protein: CASKRATDTQYF; CDR3 DNA: TGTGCCAGCAAACGGGCGACAGATACGCAGTATTTT
D gene: TRBD1; CDR3 length: 14; clone size: .; V gene: TRBV27; J gene: TRBJ1-2; CDR3 protein: CASMGDRDHTGYTF; CDR3 DNA: TGTGCCAGCATGGGGGACAGGGATCATACCGGCTACACCTTC
D gene: .; CDR3 length: 17; clone size: .; V gene: TRBV4-2; J gene: TRBJ2-2; CDR3 protein: CASSQDGPLLNTGELFF; CDR3 DNA: TGTGCCAGCAGCCAAGATGGGCCCCTACTGAACACCGGGGAGCTGTTTTTT
D gene: .; CDR3 length: 17; clone size: .; V gene: TRBV21-1; J gene: TRBJ2-7; CDR3 protein: CASSKRRRGAGGYEQYF; CDR3 DNA: TGTGCCAGCAGCAAAAGAAGGAGGGGTGCAGGTGGCTACGAGCAGTACTTC
D gene: TRBD1; CDR3 length: 15; clone size: .; V gene: TRBV27; J gene: TRBJ1-5; CDR3 protein: CASSLGTASNQPQHF; CDR3 DNA: TGTGCCAGCAGTCTTGGGACAGCTAGCAATCAGCCCCAGCATTTT
D gene: .; CDR3 length: 15; clone size: .; V gene: TRBV5-3; J gene: TRBJ1-1; CDR3 protein: CARSLAGGENTEAFF; CDR3 DNA: TGTGCCAGAAGCTTGGCTGGGGGGGAAAACACTGAAGCTTTCTTT
D gene: .; CDR3 length: 14; clone size: once; V gene: TRBV28; J gene: TRBJ1-1; CDR3 protein: CASIAGVLDTEAFF; CDR3 DNA: TGTGCCAGCATCGCAGGGGTGCTGGACACTGAAGCTTTCTTT
D gene: .; CDR3 length: 12; clone size: .; V gene: TRBV11-2; J gene: TRBJ1-2; CDR3 protein: CATDNWNYGYTF; CDR3 DNA: TGTGCCACAGACAATTGGAACTATGGCTACACCTTC
D gene: .; CDR3 length: 16; clone size: .; V gene: TRBV9; J gene: TRBJ2-3; CDR3 protein: CASSVDARGGWDTQYF; CDR3 DNA: TGTGCCAGCAGCGTAGACGCCCGGGGTGGGTGGGATACGCAGTATTTT
D gene: TRBD1; CDR3 length: 14; clone size: .; V gene: TRBV3-1/TRBV3-2; J gene: TRBJ1-2; CDR3 protein: CASSQGGQGYGYTF; CDR3 DNA: TGTGCCAGCAGCCAAGGGGGACAGGGCTATGGCTACACCTTC
D gene: TRBD2; CDR3 length: 16; clone size: .; V gene: TRBV27; J gene: TRBJ2-1; CDR3 protein: CASSGRTSGGGNEQFF; CDR3 DNA: TGTGCCAGCAGTGGGAGGACTAGCGGGGGAGGGAATGAGCAGTTCTTC
D gene: TRBD2; CDR3 length: 15; clone size: .; V gene: TRBV4-1; J gene: TRBJ2-7; CDR3 protein: CASSQTSEPTYEQYF; CDR3 DNA: TGCGCCAGCAGCCAGACTAGCGAACCTACCTACGAGCAGTACTTC
D gene: TRBD1; CDR3 length: 14; clone size: .; V gene: TRBV4-2; J gene: TRBJ1-1; CDR3 protein: CASSQPTGEYEAFF; CDR3 DNA: TGTGCCAGCAGCCAACCGACAGGGGAATACGAAGCTTTCTTT
D gene: .; CDR3 length: 15; clone size: .; V gene: TRBV4-1; J gene: TRBJ1-6; CDR3 protein: CASSQEGSVRSPLHF; CDR3 DNA: TGCGCCAGCAGCCAAGAAGGGAGTGTTCGGTCACCCCTCCACTTT
D gene: .; CDR3 length: 18; clone size: .; V gene: TRBV12-2; J gene: TRBJ2-1; CDR3 protein: CASRLDIRQARPYNEQFF; CDR3 DNA: TGTGCAAGTCGCTTAGATATTCGGCAGGCACGGCCCTACAATGAGCAGTTCTTC
D gene: .; CDR3 length: 12; clone size: .; V gene: TRBV6-5; J gene: TRBJ2-4; CDR3 protein: CASAPIENIQYF; CDR3 DNA: TGTGCCAGCGCACCAATCGAAAACATTCAGTACTTC
D gene: .; CDR3 length: 17; clone size: .; V gene: TRBV27; J gene: TRBJ2-1; CDR3 protein: CASSSPRGETPYNEQFF; CDR3 DNA: TGTGCCAGCAGTTCCCCACGTGGTGAAACGCCCTACAATGAGCAGTTCTTC
D gene: .; CDR3 length: 14; clone size: .; V gene: TRBV3-1/TRBV3-2; J gene: TRBJ2-2; CDR3 protein: CASSQDGSGGELFF; CDR3 DNA: TGTGCCAGCAGCCAAGATGGCAGCGGAGGGGAGCTGTTTTTT
D gene: TRBD1; CDR3 length: 16; clone size: once; V gene: TRBV28; J gene: TRBJ1-6; CDR3 protein: CASSFRTGLGNSPLHF; CDR3 DNA: TGTGCCAGCAGTTTCAGGACAGGGCTTGGAAATTCACCCCTCCACTTT
D gene: .; CDR3 length: 12; clone size: .; V gene: TRBV30; J gene: TRBJ1-1; CDR3 protein: CAWSVQGARAFF; CDR3 DNA: TGTGCCTGGAGTGTACAAGGGGCGCGAGCTTTCTTT
D gene: TRBD2; CDR3 length: 14; clone size: few; V gene: TRBV2; J gene: TRBJ2-1; CDR3 protein: CASSALAGGNEQFF; CDR3 DNA: TGTGCCAGCAGTGCACTAGCGGGGGGCAATGAGCAGTTCTTC
D gene: TRBD1; CDR3 length: 12; clone size: .; V gene: TRBV6-5; J gene: TRBJ1-6; CDR3 protein: CASTQGGSPLHF; CDR3 DNA: TGTGCCAGCACGCAGGGGGGCTCACCCCTCCACTTT
D gene: .; CDR3 length: 13; clone size: .; V gene: TRBV28; J gene: TRBJ2-7; CDR3 protein: CASTGGGPYEQYF; CDR3 DNA: TGTGCCAGCACTGGAGGAGGCCCCTACGAGCAGTACTTC
D gene: TRBD2; CDR3 length: 17; clone size: .; V gene: TRBV2; J gene: TRBJ2-5; CDR3 protein: CASSPGRPGLLQETQYF; CDR3 DNA: TGTGCCAGCAGTCCCGGAAGACCGGGACTATTACAAGAGACCCAGTACTTC
D gene: TRBD1; CDR3 length: 13; clone size: .; V gene: TRBV6-2/TRBV6-3; J gene: TRBJ2-1; CDR3 protein: CASSYGQGGEQFF; CDR3 DNA: TGTGCCAGCAGTTACGGACAGGGTGGTGAGCAGTTCTTC
D gene: .; CDR3 length: 11; clone size: .; V gene: TRBV7-8; J gene: TRBJ2-5; CDR3 protein: CASSPRETQYF; CDR3 DNA: TGTGCCAGCAGTCCCCGCGAGACCCAGTACTTC
D gene: TRBD1; CDR3 length: 16; clone size: .; V gene: TRBV3-1/TRBV3-2; J gene: TRBJ2-2; CDR3 protein: CASSLRGSRIGGELFF; CDR3 DNA: TGTGCCAGCAGCCTCAGGGGGTCCCGTATTGGCGGGGAGCTGTTTTTT
D gene: .; CDR3 length: 15; clone size: .; V gene: TRBV18; J gene: TRBJ2-5; CDR3 protein: CASSPWGSGQETQYF; CDR3 DNA: TGTGCCAGCTCACCTTGGGGTTCTGGACAAGAGACCCAGTACTTC
D gene: TRBD1; CDR3 length: 13; clone size: .; V gene: TRBV10-2; J gene: TRBJ1-1; CDR3 protein: CASSVQGRAEAFF; CDR3 DNA: TGCGCCAGCAGTGTACAGGGGAGGGCTGAAGCTTTCTTT
D gene: .; CDR3 length: 18; clone size: few; V gene: TRBV20-1; J gene: TRBJ1-5; CDR3 protein: CSASRGLRTVSSNQPQHF; CDR3 DNA: TGCAGTGCTAGTAGGGGCCTCAGGACAGTATCTAGCAATCAGCCCCAGCATTTT
D gene: .; CDR3 length: 14; clone size: .; V gene: TRBV18; J gene: TRBJ1-1; CDR3 protein: CASSPEMGNTEAFF; CDR3 DNA: TGTGCCAGCTCACCAGAAATGGGGAACACTGAAGCTTTCTTT
D gene: TRBD1; CDR3 length: 13; clone size: .; V gene: TRBV2; J gene: TRBJ1-3; CDR3 protein: CASSGDRRNTIYF; CDR3 DNA: TGTGCCAGCAGTGGGGACAGACGAAACACCATATATTTT
D gene: .; CDR3 length: 12; clone size: .; V gene: TRBV3-1/TRBV3-2; J gene: TRBJ2-7; CDR3 protein: CASARTQYEQYF; CDR3 DNA: TGTGCCAGCGCCAGGACTCAGTACGAGCAGTACTTC
D gene: TRBD1; CDR3 length: 13; clone size: .; V gene: TRBV12-3/TRBV12-4; J gene: TRBJ1-1; CDR3 protein: CASSPTGHTEAFF; CDR3 DNA: TGTGCCAGCAGCCCGACAGGGCACACTGAAGCTTTCTTT
D gene: .; CDR3 length: 17; clone size: .; V gene: TRBV6-1; J gene: TRBJ2-2; CDR3 protein: CASSEVGTGANTGELFF; CDR3 DNA: TGTGCCAGCAGTGAAGTCGGCACAGGCGCGAACACCGGGGAGCTGTTTTTT
D gene: TRBD2; CDR3 length: 16; clone size: .; V gene: TRBV27; J gene: TRBJ2-7; CDR3 protein: CASRPRWAGDSYEQYF; CDR3 DNA: TGTGCCAGCAGACCCCGTTGGGCGGGAGATTCCTACGAGCAGTACTTC
D gene: .; CDR3 length: 10; clone size: .; V gene: TRBV2; J gene: TRBJ2-7; CDR3 protein: CASKGYEQYF; CDR3 DNA: TGTGCCAGCAAGGGGTACGAGCAGTACTTC
D gene: TRBD1; CDR3 length: 11; clone size: .; V gene: TRBV19; J gene: TRBJ2-2; CDR3 protein: CGTGWAGELFF; CDR3 DNA: TGTGGGACAGGGTGGGCCGGGGAGCTGTTTTTT
D gene: .; CDR3 length: 15; clone size: .; V gene: TRBV18; J gene: TRBJ1-3; CDR3 protein: CASSSSVGGPASAYF; CDR3 DNA: TGTGCCAGCTCAAGTTCCGTGGGAGGGCCAGCGTCTGCATATTTT
D gene: TRBD1; CDR3 length: 16; clone size: .; V gene: TRBV23-1; J gene: TRBJ1-5; CDR3 protein: CASSHSRQGPNQPQHF; CDR3 DNA: TGCGCCAGCAGTCATTCTAGACAGGGCCCAAATCAGCCCCAGCATTTT
D gene: TRBD1; CDR3 length: 14; clone size: once; V gene: TRBV14; J gene: TRBJ2-7; CDR3 protein: CASSQLGQGMEQYF; CDR3 DNA: TGTGCCAGCAGCCAACTGGGACAGGGGATGGAGCAGTACTTC
D gene: .; CDR3 length: 12; clone size: .; V gene: TRBV2; J gene: TRBJ2-7; CDR3 protein: CASSGTPGEQYF; CDR3 DNA: TGTGCCAGCAGTGGCACTCCTGGGGAGCAGTACTTC
D gene: .; CDR3 length: 14; clone size: .; V gene: TRBV19; J gene: TRBJ1-5; CDR3 protein: CASSIGMRNQPQHF; CDR3 DNA: TGTGCCAGTAGTATCGGTATGCGCAATCAGCCCCAGCATTTT
D gene: TRBD1; CDR3 length: 13; clone size: .; V gene: TRBV7-3; J gene: TRBJ1-1; CDR3 protein: CASREQGAVEAFF; CDR3 DNA: TGTGCCAGCAGGGAACAGGGGGCGGTTGAAGCTTTCTTT
D gene: .; CDR3 length: 13; clone size: .; V gene: TRBV9; J gene: TRBJ1-1; CDR3 protein: CASSALMNTEAFF; CDR3 DNA: TGTGCCAGCAGCGCCCTGATGAACACTGAAGCTTTCTTT
D gene: .; CDR3 length: 13; clone size: .; V gene: TRBV27; J gene: TRBJ1-1; CDR3 protein: CASSLIPNTEAFF; CDR3 DNA: TGTGCCAGCAGTTTGATTCCGAACACTGAAGCTTTCTTT